Listed below are T cell receptor beta chains from one sample, sequenced in a study of PD-L1 blockade in urothelial cancer. Some clones are missing from TCRdb's copy, which holds only in-frame ones; the method was immunoSEQ multiplex PCR. The sample carries 25,000 to 35,000 clones, approximately 80% recorded once. The sequenced sample was PBMCs, obtained around atezolizumab (anti-PD-L1) treatment. Receptor source: a man in his 70s with urothelial cancer. CDR3s include the opening cysteine and the closing phenylalanine or tryptophan. A D gene is named only where the DNA matches it firmly. Rows give clone size only sometimes, using once, few, many, or a class for an expanded clone.

J gene	clone size	V gene	D gene	CDR3 length	CDR3 DNA	CDR3 protein
TRBJ1-1	-	TRBV30	-	13	TGTGCCTGGAGTGCGGGGGGGTACACTGAAGCTTTCTTT	CAWSAGGYTEAFF
TRBJ2-3	-	TRBV25-1	TRBD1	16	TGTGCCAGCAGTCCCCTTAAGGACAGGGGGCAAGATACGCAGTATTTT	CASSPLKDRGQDTQYF
TRBJ2-7	-	TRBV5-8	TRBD1	16	TGTGCCAGCAGCGGTTTAGGGACAGCGAAACCCTACGAGCAGTACTTC	CASSGLGTAKPYEQYF
TRBJ2-1	-	TRBV5-1	TRBD2	16	TGCGCCAGCAGCTTGGTTGGGGGGGACTCCTACAATGAGCAGTTCTTC	CASSLVGGDSYNEQFF
TRBJ1-5	-	TRBV6-6	-	14	TGTGCCAGCAGTTTCCCAGGGGGCAATCAGCCCCAGCATTTT	CASSFPGGNQPQHF
TRBJ2-7	-	TRBV29-1	TRBD1	15	TGCAGCGTTGAAAAAGGGGGCAGGGGTTCGGGGGAGCAGTACTTC	CSVEKGGRGSGEQYF
TRBJ2-2	-	TRBV28	-	14	TGTGCCAGCACCCTGGCGGGCTTCACCGGGGAGCTGTTTTTT	CASTLAGFTGELFF
TRBJ2-3	-	TRBV7-8	TRBD1	16	TGTGCCAGCAGCCTGGGACAGGGAAAAGGCACAGATACGCAGTATTTT	CASSLGQGKGTDTQYF
TRBJ2-2	few	TRBV5-1	-	15	TGCGCCAGCAGCCCCCGCGAGGGTAGCACCGGGGAGCTGTTTTTT	CASSPREGSTGELFF
TRBJ2-5	-	TRBV18	TRBD1	15	TGTGCCAGCTCACCCGGGACAGGGGGCTTGCAGACCCAGTACTTC	CASSPGTGGLQTQYF
TRBJ1-1	-	TRBV5-1	-	14	TGCGCCAGCAGCTTGTTTAGGGCGGGCACTGAAGCTTTCTTT	CASSLFRAGTEAFF
TRBJ1-1	-	TRBV6-6	-	14	TGTGCCAGCAGTTACGTTGGGGAGGGCACTGAAGCTTTCTTT	CASSYVGEGTEAFF
TRBJ2-7	-	TRBV9	-	15	TGTGCCAGCTCTCAAGCTGCGGTGCAAACCTACGAGCAGTACTTC	CASSQAAVQTYEQYF
TRBJ1-1	once	TRBV4-1	-	15	TGCGCCAGCAGCCAAGGTAGTGCCGTGAACACTGAAGCTTTCTTT	CASSQGSAVNTEAFF
TRBJ1-2	-	TRBV4-2	-	14	TGTGCCAGCAGCCCAGTCGGGAACGAATGGGGCTACACCTTC	CASSPVGNEWGYTF
TRBJ2-3	-	TRBV5-1	-	13	TGCGCCAGCAGCTTGGAGAGGGAAGATACGCAGTATTTT	CASSLEREDTQYF
TRBJ1-4	-	TRBV29-1	TRBD1	13	TGCAGCGTTGAAGATAGGACAGGGCGCGAACTGTTTTTT	CSVEDRTGRELFF
TRBJ2-1	few	TRBV9	-	15	TGTGCCAGCAGCCCAGCCCGGGGCTCCTACAATGAGCAGTTCTTC	CASSPARGSYNEQFF
TRBJ1-1	-	TRBV25-1	-	13	TGTGCCAGCAGGCCAGGAAGGCACACTGAAGCTTTCTTT	CASRPGRHTEAFF
TRBJ1-3	few	TRBV27	TRBD1	14	TGTGCCAGCAGGGAACAGGGGGCAGGAAACACCATATATTTT	CASREQGAGNTIYF
TRBJ2-5	-	TRBV19	TRBD1	16	TGTGCCAGTAGAAGAGCCGGACAGGGCCACCAAGAGACCCAGTACTTC	CASRRAGQGHQETQYF
TRBJ1-1	-	TRBV28	-	13	TGTGCCAGCAGTTTTCTGGCGAACACTGAAGCTTTCTTT	CASSFLANTEAFF
TRBJ2-5	-	TRBV11-2	TRBD1	17	TGTGCCAGCAGCCTTTACCAAGCGACAGGGGTCCCGGAGACCCAGTACTTC	CASSLYQATGVPETQYF
TRBJ2-2	-	TRBV2	TRBD2	15	TGTGCCACGGGACTAGCGGGAGGCCGGACCGGGGAGCTGTTTTTT	CATGLAGGRTGELFF